This T cell receptor (beta chain) was captured by sequencing in a study of blood T cell repertoires in COVID-19. Background on the study: Material from acute and convalescent COVID-19 was sourced from the United States, Italy and Spain. PBMCs, B-cell-depleted T cells, or T cells provided the cDNA or gDNA that made up the material.

Per germline, CDR1 SGHDN and CDR2 FVKESK. The CDR3 contains 13 residues. Between the trimmed V and J ends, which lost 6 bases and 5 bases, there was a span of 10 bases. Original handling: Reference gene primer amplification in the assay estimated nucleated cell counts. Repertoires were generated with immunoSEQ multiplex PCR, while TCRdb's copy carries only in-frame clones and drops some. V, J and clone size are those of that table, while D and trimming were read from the DNA. This table has 40,000 to 50,000 clones, roughly 87% appearing once. This clonotype was sampled from a man aged 55 to 69 with acute or convalescent COVID-19. What was sequenced was peripheral blood. V and J are TRBV14 and TRBJ1-4; D possibly corresponds to TRBD1 (5 bases). The CDR3 bases are TGTGCCAGCAGTAGGACAAGGAATGAAAAACTGTTTTTT. Protein sequence: CASSRTRNEKLFF.